Presented here are 27 T cell receptor beta chains from one specimen sequenced in a study of T cell changes during pregnancy in multiple sclerosis (dated 2019 in TCRdb). The library came from the immunoSEQ multiplex PCR assay. Imported from immuneACCESS, the table was reduced by TCRdb to in-frame sequences with V and J called. These copies leave out some clones; in studies compared against another copy, an unresolved V gene accounts for under half, and the cause of the remainder is not known. This sample has tens of thousands of clones in its table, and 90% to 95% of those were observed once. In total, the top ten clones hold less than 4.5% of the sample. The material sequenced was CD8+ T cells from peripheral blood mononuclear cells, taken in the second trimester of pregnancy. These receptors came from a female donor with multiple sclerosis, enrolled in a pregnancy study.

This chain links TRBV9 with TRBJ2-7, with 8 bases matching TRBD2. Germline values: CDR1 SGDLS, CDR2 YYNGEE. CDR3 length equals 14 residues. After removal of 0 bases from V and 5 bases from J, the junction contained 4 bases not matched to a gene. The chain's CDR3 is CASSVDGRADEQYF. Here the CDR3 DNA reads TGTGCCAGCAGCGTAGACGGGAGGGCAGACGAGCAGTACTTC.

The gene calls are TRBV6-1 and TRBJ1-2; D might be TRBD1 (5 bases). V was clipped by 8 bases and J by 0 bases, with 10 bases between them. The CDR3 loop spans 13 amino acids. Germline lookup yields CDR1 MNHNS and CDR2 SASEGT. Here the CDR3 reads CASSTGTNYGYTF. The DNA for the CDR3 is TGTGCCAGCTCCACAGGTACTAACTATGGCTACACCTTC.

This chain joins TRBV7-3 and TRBJ2-7, with D possibly matching TRBD2 (5 bases). Trimming pared 4 bases from V and 6 bases from J, leaving 13 bases between. The CDR3 has 13 amino acids. CDR1 is SGHTA, CDR2 FQGTGA, per germline. The chain's CDR3 is CASSSYLGSEQYF. The CDR3 DNA reads as TGTGCCAGCAGCTCCTACTTAGGGAGCGAGCAGTACTTC.

The genes are TRBV19 and TRBJ1-1; D remains unclear. The CDR3 has 16 amino acids. V gave up 5 bases and J gave up 3 bases, with 19 bases separating them. In germline, CDR1 is LNHDA, CDR2 SQIVND (reference sequence). CDR3 DNA sequence: TGTGCCAGTAGTCCCCGACACTTTTCCCTGGACACTGAAGCTTTCTTT. Translated, it gives CASSPRHFSLDTEAFF.

This chain uses TRBV28 with TRBJ2-7; 7 bases line up with TRBD2. This CDR3 is 15 amino acids long. In germline, CDR1 is MDHEN, CDR2 SYDVKM. The V and J ends lost 7 bases and 0 bases, in that order; junction bases with no gene match: 9. CDR3 nucleotide sequence: TGTGCCAGCACCGTAGGGCGGGAGAGCTCCTACGAGCAGTACTTC. Amino acids: CASTVGRESSYEQYF.

This chain uses TRBV6-1 with TRBJ1-1; no reliable D call. The V and J ends lost 1 base and 0 bases respectively, with 9 bases between them. Germline V gene sequence: CDR1 MNHNS, CDR2 SASEGT. This CDR3 region has 15 residues. This chain's CDR3 is CASSEVAVVNTEAFF. In DNA form, the CDR3 reads TGTGCCAGCAGTGAAGTTGCGGTAGTGAACACTGAAGCTTTCTTT.

V is TRBV9 and J is TRBJ2-7; the match to TRBD2 covers 14 bases. J was trimmed by 5 bases and V by 4 bases; bases with no gene match: 5. This CDR3 is built from 15 residues. Germline loops: CDR1 SGDLS, CDR2 YYNGEE. The CDR3 DNA sequence: TGTGCCAGCAGCTCGACTAGCGGGGGGGCCGACGAGCAGTACTTC. It encodes CASSSTSGGADEQYF. The full variable domain, its missing parts supplied by reference TRBV9 and TRBJ2-7, is DSGVTQTPKHLITATGQRVTLRCSPRSGDLSVYWYQQSLDQGLQFLIQYYNGEERAKGNILERFSAQQFPDLHSELNLSSLELGDSALYFCASSSTSGGADEQYFGPGTRLTVT.

The chain is built from TRBV4-2 and TRBJ2-7; 7 bases are shared with TRBD1. The germline gives CDR1 LGHNA, CDR2 YNFKEQ. J lost 3 bases, V lost 4 bases, and 9 bases had no gene match. This CDR3 has 15 amino acids. CDR3 sequence (DNA): TGTGCCAGCAGCCCATCCGGGACAGCATACTACGAGCAGTACTTC. This encodes CASSPSGTAYYEQYF.

The genes are TRBV15 and TRBJ2-1; 13 positions match TRBD2. CDR1 and CDR2 from the germline V gene are LNHNV and YYDKDF (reference sequence). With V trimmed by 8 bases and J by 0 bases, 16 bases remained unmatched. The CDR3 extends over 20 amino acids. For the CDR3, the DNA is TGTGCCACCCGAAGGACCGGGACTAGCGGGACTAGGAGCTCCTACAATGAGCAGTTCTTC. Translation: CATRRTGTSGTRSSYNEQFF.

This clone has just one count. This chain uses TRBV7-6 with TRBJ2-6, with a tentative D call TRBD1 (5 bases). Between the trimmed V and J ends, which lost 5 bases and 7 bases, there was a span of 15 bases. CDR1 is SGHVS, CDR2 FNYEAQ, per germline. The CDR3 runs to 15 residues. CDR3: CASSQVQGIANVLTF. In DNA form, the CDR3 reads TGTGCCAGCAGCCAGGTCCAGGGAATTGCCAACGTCCTGACTTTC. Based on the CDR3 plus reference TRBV7-6 and TRBJ2-6, the full variable domain is GAGVSQSPRYKVTKRGQDVALRCDPISGHVSLYWYRQALGQGPEFLTYFNYEAQQDKSGLPNDRFSAERPEGSISTLTIQRTEQRDSAMYRCASSQVQGIANVLTFGAGSRLTVL.

This rearrangement joins TRBV7-7 to TRBJ2-7, with 10 nucleotides matching TRBD1. V lost 2 bases to trimming and J lost 3 bases; unmatched junction nucleotides: 10. In germline, CDR1 is SSHAT, CDR2 FNYEAQ (reference sequence). The CDR3 extends over 17 amino acids. Here the CDR3 reads CASSLRPTGGVLYEQYF. CDR3 DNA: TGTGCCAGCAGCTTACGCCCGACAGGGGGCGTCCTCTACGAGCAGTACTTC.

The chain recombines TRBV12-5 with TRBJ2-3, with D unresolved. This CDR3 is built from 12 residues. CDR1 is LGHNT and CDR2 is FRNRAP in the germline V gene. V shed 4 bases and J shed 6 bases, with 8 bases lying between them. CDR3 in DNA: TGTGCTAGTGGTTCCCCCAGGGATACGCAGTATTTT. Protein: CASGSPRDTQYF.

V gene TRBV6-6 combines with J gene TRBJ1-3, with TRBD1 matching 8 bases. Trimming cost V 5 bases and J 0 bases; bases outside gene matches: 3. The CDR3 sequence is 15 residues long. In germline, CDR1 is MNHNY, CDR2 SVGAGI (reference sequence). The CDR3 nucleotides read TGTGCCAGCAGTCCGGGACAGGTCTCTGGAAACACCATATATTTT. Residues: CASSPGQVSGNTIYF.

The chain recombines TRBV14 with TRBJ1-2; the D gene is possibly TRBD1 (6 bases). This CDR3 has 19 residues. The germline V gene encodes CDR1 SGHDN and CDR2 FVKESK. V lost 0 bases and J lost 1, with 21 bases in between. The CDR3 loop is CASSQEAPGQWAFNYGYTF. CDR3 nucleotides: TGTGCCAGCAGCCAAGAAGCTCCCGGACAGTGGGCATTTAACTATGGCTACACCTTC.

The CDR3 coding sequence is TGTGCCAGCAGTGAATTTGGGACTAGCGGGAGGACTGAGAACGAGCAGTACTTC. Translated: CASSEFGTSGRTENEQYF. The chain carries TRBV6-1 and TRBJ2-7, with TRBD2 matching 15 bases. V shed 2 bases and J 5 bases; nucleotides not matched to a gene: 10. This CDR3 has 18 residues. Germline CDR1 and CDR2: MNHNS and SASEGT.

The count of this clone is one. The chain recombines TRBV9 with TRBJ2-1, with D maybe TRBD2 (6 bases). With 3 bases removed from V and 0 bases from J, the gap between germline ends came to 16 bases. There are 17 residues in the CDR3. The V gene's germline CDR1 is SGDLS and CDR2 YYNGEE. CDR3 coding DNA: TGTGCCAGCAGCGCGGTCCGAGGGACTGACTCCTACAATGAGCAGTTCTTC. As protein: CASSAVRGTDSYNEQFF.

The V call is TRBV4-2, the J call TRBJ1-1, with a possible D match to TRBD1 (6 bases). Trimming removed 0 bases from V and 0 bases from J, with 17 bases in between. CDR1 LGHNA and CDR2 YNFKEQ come from the germline V gene. This CDR3 has 18 amino acids. In DNA form, the CDR3 reads TGTGCCAGCAGCCAAGAGGGGTCGCAGGGGTGGATGAACACTGAAGCTTTCTTT. Its protein product is CASSQEGSQGWMNTEAFF.

The V call is TRBV10-2, the J call TRBJ2-3; 7 positions match TRBD2. The CDR3 covers 16 residues. J gave up 2 bases and V 3 bases, and 8 bases lay outside the gene matches. CDR1 and CDR2 (germline): WSHSY, SAAADI. The CDR3 protein is CASSDWVAGITDTQYF. The CDR3, as DNA: TGCGCCAGCAGTGACTGGGTAGCGGGTATCACAGATACGCAGTATTTT.

J is TRBJ2-1 and V is TRBV9; 15 nucleotides line up with TRBD2. The V gene end was trimmed by 1 base and the J gene end by 5 bases; junction bases not matched to a gene: 13. Germline CDR1 SGDLS, CDR2 YYNGEE. There are 20 residues in the CDR3. The CDR3 bases are TGTGCCAGCAGCGTATGGGACGGGACTAGCGGGGGGAACATGCACAATGAGCAGTTCTTC. Translated, it gives CASSVWDGTSGGNMHNEQFF. Supplemented by reference TRBV9 and TRBJ2-1, the full variable domain reads DSGVTQTPKHLITATGQRVTLRCSPRSGDLSVYWYQQSLDQGLQFLIQYYNGEERAKGNILERFSAQQFPDLHSELNLSSLELGDSALYFCASSVWDGTSGGNMHNEQFFGPGTRLTVL.

As DNA, the CDR3 is TGTGCCAGCAGTGACAGGGGCACCGGGGAGCTGTTTTTT. Protein sequence: CASSDRGTGELFF. V usage is TRBV6-4 and J usage is TRBJ2-2; tentatively, D is TRBD1 (5 bases). Germline CDR1 is MRHNA and CDR2 is SNTAGT. The CDR3 sequence is 13 residues long. V gave up 2 bases and J gave up 4 bases, with 5 bases separating them.

The V gene is TRBV27, the J gene TRBJ2-7; 13 positions agree with TRBD2. The V gene end was trimmed by 5 bases and the J gene end by 1 base; junction bases not matched to a gene: 2. Per the germline V gene, CDR1 is MNHEY and CDR2 is SMNVEV (reference sequence). This CDR3 region has 15 residues. The chain's CDR3 is CASSPGLAGSYEQYF. DNA for the CDR3: TGTGCCAGCAGTCCGGGACTAGCGGGGTCCTACGAGCAGTACTTC.

Written as DNA, the CDR3 is TGTGCCAGCATTCAAACAGGGGGCGCCTACAATGAGCAGTTCTTC. It encodes CASIQTGGAYNEQFF. The chain joins TRBV2 to TRBJ2-1; 9 bases agree with TRBD1. J was trimmed by 2 bases and V by 7 bases; bases with no gene match: 6. The germline V gene has CDR1 SNHLY and CDR2 FYNNEI. The CDR3 totals 15 residues.

A single count supports this clone. The J gene is TRBJ2-5, the V gene TRBV4-1; D perhaps matches TRBD2 (6 bases). Trimming cost V 2 bases and J 5 bases, with 12 bases left between them. The CDR3 has 14 residues. CDR1 is MGHRA, CDR2 YSYEKL, per germline. The CDR3 spells CASSQTGAWETQYF. As DNA, the CDR3 is TGCGCCAGCAGCCAAACGGGAGCGTGGGAGACCCAGTACTTC.

The chain carries TRBV10-3 and TRBJ2-7; TRBD2 agrees at 8 bases. The CDR3 has 14 amino acids. From germline, CDR1 is ENHRY and CDR2 SYGVKD. V lost 5 bases and J lost 7; bases outside the gene matches: 10. The DNA of the CDR3 is TGTGCCATCAGTTCGGGGGGGCTCCCAGGAGAGCAGTACTTC. The encoded protein is CAISSGGLPGEQYF.

This chain joins TRBV7-8 and TRBJ1-4; D is possibly TRBD1 (6 bases). This CDR3 contains 18 residues. Germline V gives CDR1 SGHVS, CDR2 FQNEAQ. The V and J ends lost 4 bases and 0 bases respectively, with 18 bases between them. The chain's CDR3 is CASSSGPGGGTTNEKLFF. The CDR3 bases are TGTGCCAGCAGCTCCGGACCGGGAGGGGGTACAACTAATGAAAAACTGTTTTTT.

The chain links TRBV14 to TRBJ2-7; unclear D gene. V shed 2 bases and J shed 2 bases, with 10 bases lying between them. Germline CDR1 is SGHDN and CDR2 is FVKESK. This CDR3 has 14 amino acids. The CDR3 loop is CASSQLPGPYEQYF. Written as DNA, the CDR3 is TGTGCCAGCAGCCAACTCCCAGGTCCCTACGAGCAGTACTTC.

This rearrangement joins TRBV29-1 to TRBJ2-5; D is perhaps TRBD1 (5 bases). Germline-derived CDR1 and CDR2 are SQVTM and ANQGSEA. The CDR3 sequence is 14 residues long. The V and J ends lost 1 base and 3 bases respectively, with 12 bases between them. DNA of the CDR3: TGCAGCGTTGAAGGAGTGACAGAGAAAGAGACCCAGTACTTC. Its translation is CSVEGVTEKETQYF.